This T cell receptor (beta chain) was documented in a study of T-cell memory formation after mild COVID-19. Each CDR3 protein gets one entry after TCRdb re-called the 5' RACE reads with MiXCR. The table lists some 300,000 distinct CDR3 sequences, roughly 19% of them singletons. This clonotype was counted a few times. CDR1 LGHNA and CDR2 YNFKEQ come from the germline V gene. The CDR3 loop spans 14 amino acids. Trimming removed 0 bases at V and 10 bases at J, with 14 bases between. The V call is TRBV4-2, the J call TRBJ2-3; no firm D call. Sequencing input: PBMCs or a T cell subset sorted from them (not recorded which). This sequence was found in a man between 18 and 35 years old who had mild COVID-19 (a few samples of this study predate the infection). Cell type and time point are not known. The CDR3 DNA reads TGTGCCAGCAGCCAAGAAGGGCGTGAGATTGCGCAGTATTTT. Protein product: CASSQEGREIAQYF.